The 30 T cell receptor beta chains given below trace back to one sample, sequenced in a study of T-cell reconstitution after alpha-beta-depleted transplantation in children. Preparation of the TCRbeta library involved a method that used unique molecular identifiers. In TCRdb, the PCR reads were re-called with MiXCR into one record per CDR3 protein. The data hold fewer than 700,000 distinct CDR3 sequences, with around 13% observed a single time. Specimen: PBMCs, mostly from graft donor cells, collected 360 days after TCRalphabeta/CD19-depleted stem cell transplant. These receptors all come from a male patient younger than 18 who had a stem cell transplant for acute myeloid leukemia, so the T cells may come from the graft donor.

This clonotype was seen many times. The genes are TRBV12-3 or TRBV12-4 and TRBJ2-5; D call uncertain. This CDR3 contains 13 residues. The V and J ends lost 6 bases and 6 bases respectively, with 14 bases between them. This CDR3 reads CASSPDWGKTQYF. CDR3 sequence (DNA): TGTGCCAGCAGCCCCGACTGGGGAAAGACCCAGTACTTC.

This rearrangement joins TRBV20-1 to TRBJ2-5; no definite D call. CDR1 is DFQATT and CDR2 is SNEGSKA in the germline V gene (reference sequence). The V gene lost 1 base and the J gene lost 2 bases, with 11 bases spanning the gap. The CDR3 is 14 amino acids. The CDR3 region is CSARVPHKQETQYF. The CDR3 bases are TGCAGTGCTAGAGTCCCCCACAAACAAGAGACCCAGTACTTC.

This clonotype is a singleton in its sample. The CDR3, as DNA: TGCGCCAGCAGCCGGGGGGTTGGGCTTGGAGATACGCAGTATTTT. Translating gives CASSRGVGLGDTQYF. J is TRBJ2-3 and V is TRBV5-1; TRBD2 matches 7 bases. The CDR3 extends over 15 amino acids. Looked up from germline, CDR1 is SGHRS and CDR2 is YFSETQ. The junction had 10 bases not matched to a gene; V was cut back by 4 bases and J by 5 bases.

This clonotype was seen only a few times. The chain carries TRBV4-3 and TRBJ2-4; D ambiguous. Germline-derived CDR1 and CDR2 are LGHNA and YSLEER. Trimming shortened V by 2 bases and J by 0 bases, and 8 bases separated the two germline ends. The CDR3 length is 15 residues. The CDR3: CASSQPTLAKNIQYF. The DNA of the CDR3 is TGCGCCAGCAGCCAACCGACTTTAGCCAAAAACATTCAGTACTTC.

This clonotype was counted only a few times. The chain employs TRBV7-8 and TRBJ2-1, with 8 positions matching TRBD2. Germline V gene sequence: CDR1 SGHVS, CDR2 FQNEAQ. V lost 5 bases to trimming and J lost 3 bases; unmatched junction nucleotides: 6. The CDR3 covers 15 residues. The CDR3 DNA reads TGTGCCAGCAGCCTTAGCGGGACAATCTACAATGAGCAGTTCTTC. Translating gives CASSLSGTIYNEQFF.

This clonotype was picked up many times. The chain joins TRBV10-3 to TRBJ1-1; D unclear. The V end lost 6 bases, the J end lost 1 base, and 15 bases lay between the germline ends. The CDR3 sequence is 15 residues long. The V gene's germline CDR1 is ENHRY and CDR2 SYGVKD. CDR3 bases: TGTGCCATCAGGGAGACACTTCCACCGAACACTGAAGCTTTCTTT. Translating it yields CAIRETLPPNTEAFF.

This clonotype was seen a few times. The chain uses TRBV18 and TRBJ2-7; TRBD1 might be the D (5 bases). With 3 bases removed from V and 6 bases from J, the gap between germline ends came to 12 bases. Germline values: CDR1 KGHSH, CDR2 LQKENI. This CDR3 is built from 13 residues. As DNA, the CDR3 is TGTGCCAGCTCACCCGTAGGGGAATCCGAGCAGTACTTC. This translates into CASSPVGESEQYF.

Many counts were recorded for this clonotype. V gene TRBV9 combines with J gene TRBJ1-5; D is perhaps TRBD1 (5 bases). Germline lookup yields CDR1 SGDLS and CDR2 YYNGEE. V was pared by 0 bases and J by 6 bases, with 10 bases between. This CDR3 region has 14 residues. The CDR3 DNA reads TGTGCCAGCAGCGTAGGGTCAGGGACTCAGCCCCAGCATTTT. As protein: CASSVGSGTQPQHF.

The CDR3 spells CSARDWPPSSYEQYF. CDR3 bases: TGCAGTGCTAGAGACTGGCCGCCGAGCTCCTACGAGCAGTACTTC. This chain connects TRBV20-1 to TRBJ2-7; D call uncertain. The CDR3 has 15 residues. V lost 0 bases, J lost 0 bases, and 12 bases lay in between. Looked up from germline, CDR1 is DFQATT and CDR2 is SNEGSKA (reference sequence).

CDR3 loop: CASSQIRGEDSQYF. DNA of the CDR3: TGTGCCAGCAGCCAGATTCGGGGTGAAGATTCGCAGTACTTC. The genes are TRBV3-1 and TRBJ2-7; a weak D match, TRBD2 (5 bases). Per the germline V gene, CDR1 is LGHDT and CDR2 is YNNKEL (reference sequence). The V gene lost 3 bases and the J gene lost 9 bases, with 18 bases spanning the gap. The CDR3 is 14 amino acids.

This clonotype was detected a few times. This rearrangement joins TRBV3-1 to TRBJ2-7, with TRBD2 as a possible D gene (6 bases). Per germline, CDR1 LGHDT and CDR2 YNNKEL (reference sequence). The length of the CDR3 is 14 residues. V lost 1 base, J lost 4 bases, and 11 bases lay in between. The CDR3 coding sequence is TGTGCCAGCAGCCAAGGTCCGGGGAGGTACGAGCAGTACTTC. This translates into CASSQGPGRYEQYF.

The chain is built from TRBV3-1 and TRBJ2-7; 7 nucleotides line up with TRBD1. Trimming removed 2 bases from V and 0 bases from J; junction bases left unmatched: 4. The CDR3 runs to 15 residues. Looked up from germline, CDR1 is LGHDT and CDR2 is YNNKEL (reference sequence). CDR3 sequence: CASSQRGGRSYEQYF. DNA of the CDR3: TGTGCCAGCAGCCAACGAGGGGGCCGCTCCTACGAGCAGTACTTC.

The chain couples TRBV3-1 to TRBJ2-3, with unresolved D. Trimming left V 1 base short and J 1 base short, with 9 bases between. The germline gives CDR1 LGHDT, CDR2 YNNKEL (reference sequence). This CDR3 spans 15 amino acids. The CDR3 DNA is TGTGCCAGCAGCCAAGTGCAGGAACGCACAGATACGCAGTATTTT. Residues: CASSQVQERTDTQYF.

This clonotype appeared a few times. The genes are TRBV2 and TRBJ2-1; no firm D call. The germline gives CDR1 SNHLY, CDR2 FYNNEI. The V end lost 2 bases, the J end lost 3 bases, and 5 bases lay between the germline ends. The CDR3 loop spans 13 amino acids. The CDR3 spells CASSERVYNEQFF. Written as DNA, the CDR3 is TGTGCCAGCAGTGAAAGGGTCTACAATGAGCAGTTCTTC.

This clonotype occurred a few times. The chain joins TRBV28 to TRBJ2-1, with no clear D. CDR1 and CDR2 from the germline V gene are MDHEN and SYDVKM. CDR3 length: 13 residues. V lost 7 bases and J 4 bases, leaving 11 bases between the germline ends. The CDR3 protein is CASKGLGYNEQFF. In DNA form, the CDR3 reads TGTGCCAGCAAAGGGCTAGGGTACAATGAGCAGTTCTTC. The entire variable domain, with the rest obtained from reference TRBV28 and TRBJ2-1, is as follows: DVKVTQSSRYLVKRTGEKVFLECVQDMDHENMFWYRQDPGLGLRLIYFSYDVKMKEKGDIPEGYSVSREKKERFSLILESASTNQTSMYLCASKGLGYNEQFFGPGTRLTVL.

The gene calls are TRBV11-2 and TRBJ2-1, with a tentative D call TRBD2 (6 bases). The length of the CDR3 is 15 residues. V lost 5 bases and J lost 15, with 26 bases in between. Looked up from germline, CDR1 is SGHAT and CDR2 is FQNNGV. The CDR3 sequence is CASSQRVAGVSSMFF. Here the CDR3 DNA reads TGTGCCAGCAGCCAGCGGGTCGCGGGTGTGTCCTCCATGTTCTTC.

This clonotype has only a few counts. The rearrangement uses TRBV5-6 and TRBJ2-4, with a tentative D call TRBD2 (5 bases). From germline, CDR1 is SGHDT and CDR2 YYEEEE. V shed 0 bases and J shed 1 base, with 8 bases lying between them. The CDR3 is 15 amino acids. The CDR3 is CASSLERRAKNIQYF. CDR3 DNA: TGTGCCAGCAGCTTGGAGAGGAGGGCCAAAAACATTCAGTACTTC.

V gene TRBV10-3 combines with J gene TRBJ2-1; D tentatively fits TRBD1 or TRBD2 (5 bases each). The CDR3 is 16 amino acids. V was clipped by 0 bases and J by 7 bases, with 16 bases between them. Per germline, CDR1 ENHRY and CDR2 SYGVKD. CDR3 residues: CAISESSGTSGNEQFF. The CDR3 DNA sequence: TGTGCCATCAGTGAGTCTTCAGGGACCTCAGGGAATGAGCAGTTCTTC.

In its sample, this clonotype was seen many times. V and J are TRBV28 and TRBJ2-1, with 10 bases identical to TRBD2. Looked up from germline, CDR1 is MDHEN and CDR2 is SYDVKM. The junction had 3 bases not matched to a gene; V was cut back by 4 bases and J by 3 bases. The length of the CDR3 is 15 residues. In nucleotides, the CDR3 is TGTGCCAGCAGTTCCCTAGCGGGAGACTACAATGAGCAGTTCTTC. Its translation is CASSSLAGDYNEQFF.

The table lists this clonotype with a few counts. The chain is built from TRBV28 and TRBJ2-3; D unresolved. Trimming removed 4 bases from V and 6 bases from J, with 23 bases in between. The CDR3 sequence is 17 residues long. Per germline, CDR1 MDHEN and CDR2 SYDVKM. The CDR3 coding sequence is TGTGCCAGCAGTTCACCTCAACAGCGTCCGACCGGGGATACGCAGTATTTT. Its translation: CASSSPQQRPTGDTQYF.

The V and J genes are TRBV20-1 and TRBJ2-4; 12 bases align to TRBD1. Per the germline V gene, CDR1 is DFQATT and CDR2 is SNEGSKA (reference sequence). Unmatched junction bases numbered 9, after V lost 3 bases and J lost 15 bases. CDR3 length equals 13 residues. DNA for the CDR3: TGCAGTGCTAGCGGGACAGGGGGCCGTAGGGGGTACTTC. Amino acids: CSASGTGGRRGYF.

This clonotype was picked up a small number of times. V gene TRBV29-1 combines with J gene TRBJ2-5; 7 positions match TRBD2. In germline, CDR1 is SQVTM, CDR2 ANQGSEA. Trimming took 1 base from V and 5 from J; bases not matched to a gene: 7. This CDR3 spans 14 amino acids. The CDR3 loop reads CSVEVGREEETQYF. In DNA form, the CDR3 reads TGCAGCGTTGAAGTTGGGAGGGAGGAGGAGACCCAGTACTTC.

This clonotype was seen a few times. The chain links TRBV20-1 to TRBJ2-7, with no clear D. This CDR3 has 10 residues. Trimming shortened V by 6 bases and J by 3 bases, and 6 bases separated the two germline ends. Germline V CDR1 and CDR2: DFQATT, SNEGSKA (reference sequence). The CDR3 bases are TGCAGTGCACCCGTCTACGAGCAGTACTTC. It is translated as CSAPVYEQYF.

In this sample, this clonotype turned up a few times. This chain connects TRBV30 to TRBJ2-3, with 7 bases aligning to TRBD1. J gave up 4 bases and V 4 bases, and 11 bases lay outside the gene matches. Germline V lookup: CDR1 GTSNPN, CDR2 SVGIG (reference sequence). The CDR3 consists of 15 residues. CDR3 DNA sequence: TGTGCCTGGACTAGGGGGCTGCCGGCAGCAGATACGCAGTATTTT. This gives the protein CAWTRGLPAADTQYF.

This clonotype was seen a few times. The chain carries TRBV28 and TRBJ2-5; D call uncertain. In germline, CDR1 is MDHEN, CDR2 SYDVKM. The CDR3 is 14 residues long. V lost 7 bases and J 2 bases, leaving 14 bases between the germline ends. In DNA, the CDR3 is TGTGCCAGCATGCCGTCAGAGAATCAAGAGACCCAGTACTTC. This sequence encodes CASMPSENQETQYF.

The genes are TRBV25-1 and TRBJ2-3; 7 nucleotides line up with TRBD1. The germline CDR1 and CDR2 sequences are MGHDK and SYGVNS. The CDR3 covers 14 residues. Unmatched junction bases numbered 6, after V lost 6 bases and J lost 3 bases. CDR3 nucleotide sequence: TGTGCCAGCAGGGACCAGGGGGTAACAGATACGCAGTATTTT. Its protein is CASRDQGVTDTQYF.

V and J are TRBV3-1 and TRBJ2-7; TRBD2 matches at 11 bases. Germline loops: CDR1 LGHDT, CDR2 YNNKEL (reference sequence). V was clipped by 7 bases and J by 6 bases; unmatched bases: 8. This CDR3 is 14 amino acids long. In DNA form, the CDR3 reads TGTGCCAGCACCGTACTAGCGGGAGACTCCGAGCAGTACTTC. Protein: CASTVLAGDSEQYF.

V gene TRBV12-3 or TRBV12-4 combines with J gene TRBJ2-3; TRBD2 matches 10 bases. J gave up 0 bases and V 2 bases, and 5 bases lay outside the gene matches. The CDR3 consists of 17 residues. DNA of the CDR3: TGTGCCAGCAGTTTATCCGGACTAGCGGCTAGCACAGATACGCAGTATTTT. It yields the protein CASSLSGLAASTDTQYF.

V gene TRBV12-3 or TRBV12-4 combines with J gene TRBJ2-5; 14 bases agree with TRBD2. The CDR3 consists of 15 residues. V trimming: 7 bases; J trimming: 4 bases; junction bases outside the gene matches: 5. CDR3 region: CASTGTSGSAETQYF. DNA of the CDR3: TGTGCCAGCACCGGGACTAGCGGGAGTGCAGAGACCCAGTACTTC.

This chain joins TRBV7-6 and TRBJ2-4; TRBD2 matches 11 bases. The length of the CDR3 is 19 residues. V trimming: 4 bases; J trimming: 1 base; junction bases outside the gene matches: 12. Germline V CDR1 and CDR2: SGHVS, FNYEAQ. The CDR3 bases are TGTGCCAGCAGCTCAGACGCTAGCGGGAGGTTGGTGGCCAAAAACATTCAGTACTTC. Its protein is CASSSDASGRLVAKNIQYF.